This T cell receptor (beta chain) came from a study of glioma-infiltrating T cells. TCR alpha and beta CDR3 regions were amplified from RNA using iRepertoire nested multiplex PCR. TCRdb reprocessed the multiplex PCR reads with MiXCR, giving one entry per CDR3 protein. The data show 160,000 or so distinct CDR3 sequences, around 40% seen once. CDR1 is SNHLY and CDR2 is FYNNEI in the germline V gene. The CDR3 spans 15 residues. Notes on this clonotype: Possible read error: a much larger clone is one base away.

Material: glioma tissue, nonneoplastic brain tissue, or PBMCs (not recorded which). This receptor was identified in a human donor with low-grade glioma or glioblastoma, undergoing nonglioma brain surgery, or in good health (not recorded which). The chain joins TRBV2 to TRBJ2-3, with D hard to call. The CDR3 DNA follows: TGTGCCGAGTCTACCCAAAGCGCCTACACAGATAGGCAGTATTTT. This gives the protein CAESTQSAYTDRQYF.